The text below deals with one T cell receptor (beta chain). Its antigen is still unknown. The entry originates in a study of T cell responses to AZD1222 COVID-19 vaccine. Study-wide findings and caveats: At study baseline, merely more than 5 AZD1222 recipients were seropositive. Clonal diversity was possibly underestimated; the donors were predominantly white British and more often female. Spike was spanned by vaccine-associated CD4 TCRs, with dominance at 160-218 and 743-854. Spike-specific TCR depth and breadth grew after two AZD1222 doses.

Clones were sequenced by immunoSEQ multiplex PCR, and TCRdb holds only the in-frame ones, with some missing. The data show 180,000 or so clones, over 85% seen once. The TCR originated in an adult in good health. The sample consisted of peripheral blood, taken on day 0 of AZD1222 vaccination.

The CDR3 sequence: CASSPGDRTDTQYF. The CDR3 coding sequence is TGCGCCAGCAGCCCCGGGGACCGCACAGATACGCAGTATTTT. This chain uses TRBV5-1 with TRBJ2-3, with D perhaps being TRBD1 or TRBD2 (5 bases each). The germline gives CDR1 SGHRS, CDR2 YFSETQ. The CDR3 has 14 amino acids. The V end was cut by 4 bases, the J end by 1 base, with 10 bases between.